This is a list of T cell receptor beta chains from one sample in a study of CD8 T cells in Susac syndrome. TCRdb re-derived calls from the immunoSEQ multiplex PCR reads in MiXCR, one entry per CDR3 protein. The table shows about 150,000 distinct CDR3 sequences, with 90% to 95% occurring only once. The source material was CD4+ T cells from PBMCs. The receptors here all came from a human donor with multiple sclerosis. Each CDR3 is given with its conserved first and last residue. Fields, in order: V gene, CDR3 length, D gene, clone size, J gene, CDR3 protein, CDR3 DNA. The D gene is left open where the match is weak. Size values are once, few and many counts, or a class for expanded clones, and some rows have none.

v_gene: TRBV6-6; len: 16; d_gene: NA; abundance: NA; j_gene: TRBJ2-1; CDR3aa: CASSPGASSSYNEQFF; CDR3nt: TGTGCCAGCAGTCCCGGGGCCTCGAGCTCCTACAATGAGCAGTTCTTC
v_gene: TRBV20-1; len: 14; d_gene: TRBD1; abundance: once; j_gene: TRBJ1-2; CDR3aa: CSARRQGVAYGYTF; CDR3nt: TGCAGTGCTAGAAGGCAGGGGGTTGCCTATGGCTACACCTTC
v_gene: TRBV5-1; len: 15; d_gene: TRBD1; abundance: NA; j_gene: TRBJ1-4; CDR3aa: CASSLGDRVPEKLFF; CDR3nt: TGCGCCAGCAGCTTGGGGGACAGGGTACCTGAAAAACTGTTTTTT
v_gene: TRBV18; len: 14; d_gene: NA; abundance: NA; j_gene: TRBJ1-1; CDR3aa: CASSPGRGNTEAFF; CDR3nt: TGTGCCAGCTCACCGGGCAGAGGGAACACTGAAGCTTTCTTT
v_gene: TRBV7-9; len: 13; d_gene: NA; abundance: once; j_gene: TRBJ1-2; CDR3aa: CASSLELGYGYTF; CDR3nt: TGTGCCAGCAGCTTAGAACTAGGCTATGGCTACACCTTC
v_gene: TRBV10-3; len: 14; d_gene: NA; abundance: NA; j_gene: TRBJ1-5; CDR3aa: CAISAGIPNQPQHF; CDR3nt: TGTGCCATCAGTGCAGGCATTCCCAATCAGCCCCAGCATTTT
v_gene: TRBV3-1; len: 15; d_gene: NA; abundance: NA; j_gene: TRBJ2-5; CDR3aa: CASSQDGTPRETQYF; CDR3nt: TGTGCCAGCAGCCAAGACGGGACACCACGAGAGACCCAGTACTTC
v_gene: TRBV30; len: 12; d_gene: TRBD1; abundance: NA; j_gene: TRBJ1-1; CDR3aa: CAWITGGHKAFF; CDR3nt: TGTGCCTGGATTACAGGGGGCCATAAAGCTTTCTTT
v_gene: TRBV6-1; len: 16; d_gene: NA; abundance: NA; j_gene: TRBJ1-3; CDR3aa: CASRRRRGLSGNTIYF; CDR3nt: TGTGCCAGCAGAAGACGCAGGGGACTCTCTGGAAACACCATATATTTT
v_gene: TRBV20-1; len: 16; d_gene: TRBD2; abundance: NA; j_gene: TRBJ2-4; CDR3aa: CSANPGTRMAKNIQYF; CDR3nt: TGCAGTGCTAACCCCGGGACTAGGATGGCCAAAAACATTCAGTACTTC
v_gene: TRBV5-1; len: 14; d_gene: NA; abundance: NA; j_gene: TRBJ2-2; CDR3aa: CASSLVVGPGELFF; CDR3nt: TGCGCCAGCAGCTTGGTAGTGGGGCCCGGGGAGCTGTTTTTT
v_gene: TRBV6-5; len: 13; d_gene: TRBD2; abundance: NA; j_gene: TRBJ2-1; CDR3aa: CASKGSGGNEQFF; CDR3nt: TGTGCCAGCAAAGGTAGCGGGGGGAATGAGCAGTTCTTC